These T cell receptor beta chains were read from a single sample in a study of T cell changes during pregnancy in multiple sclerosis. The table came from immunoSEQ multiplex PCR; TCRdb's copy has only in-frame clones and leaves some out. The sample contains tens of thousands of clones, 96% of which appear only once. The input for sequencing was CD8+ T cells from peripheral blood mononuclear cells, taken after pregnancy. These receptors all come from a female donor with multiple sclerosis, enrolled in a pregnancy study. The CDR3 runs from the conserved cysteine through the conserved F or W. A D gene is named only where the DNA matches it firmly. The size field is filled for only some rows; it gives once, few, many or a size class.

D | J | V | size | CDR3 | DNA
TRBD2 | TRBJ2-5 | TRBV11-2 | NA | CASSLGLAGALHKETQYF | TGTGCCAGCAGCCTTGGGCTAGCGGGAGCCCTCCATAAAGAGACCCAGTACTTC
TRBD2 | TRBJ2-2 | TRBV27 | once | CASNFLRSGSTGELFF | TGTGCCAGTAATTTCCTGAGGAGCGGGAGCACCGGGGAGCTGTTTTTT
TRBD2 | TRBJ2-7 | TRBV4-2 | NA | CASSPRTSGRGGYQIYEQYF | TGTGCCAGCAGCCCCCGGACTAGCGGGAGAGGGGGTTACCAGATCTACGAGCAGTACTTC
TRBD2 | TRBJ2-7 | TRBV27 | NA | CASSTGLALYEQYF | TGTGCCAGCAGTACGGGACTAGCCCTCTACGAGCAGTACTTC
TRBD1 | TRBJ1-3 | TRBV28 | NA | CASTLGTGLYSGNTIYF | TGTGCCAGCACCTTAGGGACAGGCTTATACTCTGGAAACACCATATATTTT
TRBD1 | TRBJ2-7 | TRBV28 | NA | CASSLFGTGGSYEQYF | TGTGCCAGCAGTTTATTTGGGACAGGGGGCTCCTACGAGCAGTACTTC
NA | TRBJ2-2 | TRBV28 | once | CASSLVRYTGELFF | TGTGCCAGCAGTTTGGTCAGGTACACCGGGGAGCTGTTTTTT
TRBD2 | TRBJ2-2 | TRBV19 | NA | CASRTGTRGTGELFF | TGTGCCAGTAGGACCGGGACTAGAGGGACCGGGGAGCTGTTTTTT
TRBD2 | TRBJ2-3 | TRBV27 | few | CASSLTAPSGGTDTQYF | TGTGCCAGCAGTTTAACCGCCCCTAGCGGGGGCACAGATACGCAGTATTTT
TRBD2 | TRBJ2-2 | TRBV13 | NA | CASSSLTSGNTGELFF | TGTGCCAGCAGCTCCTTAACTAGCGGGAACACCGGGGAGCTGTTTTTT
NA | TRBJ2-3 | TRBV7-6 | NA | CASSQGSEDTQYF | TGTGCCAGCAGCCAGGGGAGCGAAGATACGCAGTATTTT
NA | TRBJ2-7 | TRBV4-3 | NA | CASSPGQFSYEQYF | TGCGCCAGCAGCCCCGGACAGTTCTCCTACGAGCAGTACTTC
TRBD1 | TRBJ2-7 | TRBV28 | once | CASSTPRGFGYQQYF | TGTGCCAGCAGTACCCCCAGGGGGTTTGGCTACCAGCAGTACTTC
TRBD1 | TRBJ2-7 | TRBV4-1 | NA | CASSQGQGRSYEQYF | TGCGCCAGCAGCCAAGGACAGGGTCGCTCCTACGAGCAGTACTTC
NA | TRBJ2-1 | TRBV6-5 | NA | CASSYSTGPPNEQFF | TGTGCCAGCAGTTACTCGACAGGCCCACCGAATGAGCAGTTCTTC
TRBD1 | TRBJ2-7 | TRBV9 | NA | CASNTGDFTYEQYF | TGTGCCAGCAACACAGGGGATTTCACCTACGAGCAGTACTTC
TRBD2 | TRBJ2-1 | TRBV11-1 | NA | CASSLGGLVGNEQFF | TGTGCCAGCAGCTTAGGAGGACTAGTAGGCAATGAGCAGTTCTTC
TRBD2 | TRBJ2-3 | TRBV27 | NA | CASSKRAGGPADTQYF | TGTGCCAGCAGCAAAAGGGCGGGAGGGCCAGCAGATACGCAGTATTTT
TRBD1 | TRBJ2-7 | TRBV28 | NA | CASSFRQGPTYEQYF | TGTGCCAGCAGTTTCCGACAGGGGCCCACCTACGAGCAGTACTTC
NA | TRBJ2-1 | TRBV7-9 | NA | CASSWAPTGERNYNEQFF | TGTGCCAGCAGCTGGGCCCCTACAGGCGAACGGAACTACAATGAGCAGTTCTTC
TRBD1 | TRBJ1-4 | TRBV5-6 | NA | CASSSTGSHEKLFF | TGTGCCAGCAGCTCGACAGGGTCCCATGAAAAACTGTTTTTT
TRBD2 | TRBJ2-1 | TRBV9 | NA | CASSVVGSGRALNEQFF | TGTGCCAGCAGCGTAGTAGGGTCCGGGAGGGCCCTCAATGAGCAGTTCTTC
TRBD2 | TRBJ2-5 | TRBV7-7 | NA | CASSPEVLAEETQYF | TGTGCTAGCAGCCCCGAGGTACTAGCGGAAGAGACCCAGTACTTC
TRBD1 | TRBJ2-5 | TRBV6-5 | once | CASSYSTGGQETQYF | TGTGCCAGCAGTTACTCTACAGGGGGTCAAGAGACCCAGTACTTC
TRBD2 | TRBJ2-7 | TRBV5-1 | NA | CASSLESGSSYEQYF | TGCGCCAGCAGCTTGGAGAGCGGGAGCTCCTACGAGCAGTACTTC
NA | TRBJ2-7 | TRBV7-2 | NA | CASSPTGYEQYF | TGTGCCAGCAGCCCGACAGGCTACGAGCAGTACTTC
TRBD1 | TRBJ2-7 | TRBV27 | NA | CASSLDRGTHEQYF | TGTGCCAGCAGCCTTGACAGGGGAACCCACGAGCAGTACTTC
NA | TRBJ1-2 | TRBV5-6 | NA | CASSLQGFGYTF | TGTGCCAGCAGCTTACAGGGCTTTGGCTACACCTTC
NA | TRBJ2-7 | TRBV6-4 | NA | CASSLDTYEQYF | TGTGCCAGCAGTCTGGACACGTACGAGCAGTACTTC
NA | TRBJ2-7 | TRBV28 | NA | CASSSRLRDYEQYF | TGTGCCAGCAGTTCGCGACTCCGAGACTACGAGCAGTACTTC
TRBD1 | TRBJ2-7 | TRBV7-9 | NA | CASSLHRDRDSYEQYF | TGTGCCAGCAGCTTGCACCGGGACAGGGACTCCTACGAGCAGTACTTC
TRBD1 | TRBJ2-1 | TRBV6-5 | once | CASSNQGQGYNEQFF | TGTGCCAGCAGTAACCAGGGACAGGGGTACAATGAGCAGTTCTTC
TRBD2 | TRBJ2-2 | TRBV10-3 | NA | CAISPPLLAGGPNTGELFF | TGTGCCATCAGTCCTCCGCTACTAGCGGGAGGGCCAAACACCGGGGAGCTGTTTTTT
TRBD2 | TRBJ2-1 | TRBV27 | NA | CASSPTAWTSGYGEQFF | TGTGCCAGCAGTCCCACAGCCTGGACTAGCGGGTATGGTGAGCAGTTCTTC
NA | TRBJ1-4 | TRBV23-1 | NA | CASSQWGGGGPGKNEKLFF | TGCGCCAGCAGTCAATGGGGCGGGGGGGGGCCGGGAAAAAACGAAAAACTGTTTTTT
TRBD2 | TRBJ2-2 | TRBV28 | NA | CASSRLAPTGELFF | TGTGCCAGCAGTCGACTAGCTCCCACCGGGGAGCTGTTTTTT
NA | TRBJ2-7 | TRBV9 | once | CASSVDGNIDEQYF | TGTGCCAGCAGCGTAGACGGGAACATAGACGAGCAGTACTTC
TRBD1 | TRBJ1-5 | TRBV27 | NA | CASRSRGPGQPQHF | TGTGCCAGCCGGAGCAGGGGGCCAGGGCAGCCCCAGCATTTT
TRBD2 | TRBJ2-3 | TRBV2 | NA | CASSPGTSGTDTQYF | TGTGCCAGCAGCCCCGGGACTAGCGGCACAGATACGCAGTATTTT
TRBD2 | TRBJ2-1 | TRBV7-3 | NA | CASSLLAGAYNEQFF | TGTGCCAGCAGCTTATTAGCGGGAGCCTACAATGAGCAGTTCTTC
NA | TRBJ2-1 | TRBV5-5 | NA | CASSLAGSSYNEQFF | TGTGCCAGCAGCTTGGCCGGGAGCTCCTACAATGAGCAGTTCTTC
TRBD2 | TRBJ2-3 | TRBV18 | NA | CASSEFSGRAYTDTQYF | TGTGCCAGCTCAGAATTTAGCGGGAGGGCCTACACAGATACGCAGTATTTT
NA | TRBJ2-7 | TRBV28 | NA | CASSPSLSYEQYF | TGTGCCAGCAGTCCCTCCTTATCCTACGAGCAGTACTTC
NA | TRBJ1-1 | TRBV27 | NA | CASSQLTVNTEAFF | TGTGCCAGCAGTCAATTGACAGTGAACACTGAAGCTTTCTTT
NA | TRBJ2-6 | TRBV7-6 | NA | CASSRTDSGANVLTF | TGTGCCAGCAGCAGGACTGACTCTGGGGCCAACGTCCTGACTTTC
TRBD2 | TRBJ2-7 | TRBV7-9 | NA | CASSLVTGGRGPEQYF | TGTGCCAGCAGCTTAGTTACAGGCGGGAGGGGACCCGAGCAGTACTTC
NA | TRBJ2-7 | TRBV19 | NA | CASSIIFGPYSYEQYF | TGTGCCAGTAGTATTATCTTCGGTCCGTACTCCTACGAGCAGTACTTC
NA | TRBJ1-1 | TRBV19 | NA | CASSIYVLGPRTEAFF | TGTGCCAGTAGTATATATGTCTTGGGGCCGCGCACTGAAGCTTTCTTT
TRBD1 | TRBJ2-7 | TRBV28 | NA | CASSFTGVSYEQYF | TGTGCCAGCAGTTTTACAGGGGTTTCCTACGAGCAGTACTTC
NA | TRBJ2-3 | TRBV2 | NA | CASSLLVGTDTQYF | TGTGCCAGCAGCCTACTAGTAGGCACAGATACGCAGTATTTT
TRBD2 | TRBJ2-1 | TRBV6-5 | NA | CASTQAGASYNEQFF | TGTGCCAGCACCCAAGCGGGGGCCTCCTACAATGAGCAGTTCTTC
TRBD1 | TRBJ2-7 | TRBV13 | NA | CASSNYGQGFYEQYF | TGTGCCAGCAGCAACTACGGACAGGGCTTCTACGAGCAGTACTTC
NA | TRBJ2-1 | TRBV9 | NA | CASSPRESNEQFF | TGTGCCAGCAGCCCCCGGGAGAGCAATGAGCAGTTCTTC
TRBD2 | TRBJ2-7 | TRBV11-2 | once | CASSTGRVREQYF | TGTGCCAGCAGCACCGGGAGGGTGAGGGAGCAGTACTTC
NA | TRBJ1-5 | TRBV2 | NA | CASSKGSDSNQPQHF | TGTGCCAGCTCCAAGGGGTCAGATAGCAATCAGCCCCAGCATTTT
TRBD2 | TRBJ2-3 | TRBV7-9 | NA | CASSSVGRETDTQYF | TGTGCCAGCAGCTCTGTTGGGCGGGAGACAGATACGCAGTATTTT
NA | TRBJ1-3 | TRBV7-9 | NA | CASSPYDSGNTIYF | TGTGCCAGCAGCCCCTACGACTCTGGAAACACCATATATTTT
TRBD1 | TRBJ1-1 | TRBV5-3 | few | CARFDRGKAEAFF | TGTGCCAGATTCGACAGGGGTAAGGCTGAAGCTTTCTTT
TRBD2 | TRBJ2-7 | TRBV19 | NA | CASSIFGTSDEQYF | TGTGCCAGTAGTATTTTCGGGACTAGCGACGAGCAGTACTTC
NA | TRBJ2-2 | TRBV27 | NA | CASSFGATGELFF | TGTGCCAGCAGTTTCGGAGCCACCGGGGAGCTGTTTTTT